A selection of T cell receptor beta chains follows, all from one sample in a study of blood T cell repertoires in COVID-19. Profiled with immunoSEQ multiplex PCR; TCRdb holds only in-frame clones, not every one. This table holds 70,000 to 75,000 clones, approximately 79% found once. Sequences were obtained from peripheral blood. The origin of the receptors is a man aged 60 to 75 with active or convalescent COVID-19. The CDR3 runs from the conserved cysteine through the conserved F or W. D genes are given only for firm matches. Clone size is not always given. Where it is, it says once, few, many or a class for expanded clones.

-	-	TRBJ2-3	TRBV3-1/TRBV3-2	TGTGCCAGCAGCCAAGTCGTCGGGGCAGATACGCAGTATTTT	CASSQVVGADTQYF
-	-	TRBJ1-1	TRBV4-3	TGCGCCAGCAGCCAAGCGGTTGACAGTCAAGCTTTCTTT	CASSQAVDSQAFF
once	TRBD2	TRBJ2-3	TRBV7-8	TGTGCCAGCAGCTTATTAGCGGGGGGGCGGCTGGATACGCAGTATTTT	CASSLLAGGRLDTQYF
few	-	TRBJ1-4	TRBV28	TGTGCCAGCACTCGAACCGGGGGGGTTATGAAACTGTTTTTT	CASTRTGGVMKLFF
-	TRBD1	TRBJ1-2	TRBV30	TGTGCCTGCCCGACAGGGTCCGGCTATGGCTACACCTTC	CACPTGSGYGYTF
-	TRBD1	TRBJ2-3	TRBV6-5	TGTGCCAGCGGGCCGGACAGGGGTTTAGATACGCAGTATTTT	CASGPDRGLDTQYF
-	-	TRBJ2-7	TRBV30	TGTGCCTGGAGTGTAGATAGATACGAGCAGTACTTC	CAWSVDRYEQYF
-	TRBD1	TRBJ1-4	TRBV5-5	TGTGCCAGCAGCCCCCGGGACAGGGGAAAACTGTTTTTT	CASSPRDRGKLFF
-	-	TRBJ2-4	TRBV2	TGTGCCAGCAGTGTGGAAGGGGGATCGGTAAACATTCAGTACTTC	CASSVEGGSVNIQYF
-	TRBD1	TRBJ2-2	TRBV11-2	TGTGCCAGCAGCTGGACAGGGGGTTACACCGGGGAGCTGTTTTTT	CASSWTGGYTGELFF
-	TRBD2	TRBJ2-1	TRBV4-2	TGTGCCAGCAGCCAAACTAGCGGGGGGGCCCCTGAGCAGTTCTTC	CASSQTSGGAPEQFF
-	TRBD2	TRBJ2-1	TRBV5-1	TGCGCCAGCAGCCCGCCAGACAGCGGGGCCTACAATGAGCAGTTCTTC	CASSPPDSGAYNEQFF
-	-	TRBJ1-4	TRBV25-1	TGTGCCAGCAGTGAGAGACAGTTAACTAATGAAAAACTGTTTTTT	CASSERQLTNEKLFF
few	TRBD1	TRBJ1-2	TRBV5-5	TGTGCCAGCAGCGTGACAGGGGCTGGAATCTATGGCTACACCTTC	CASSVTGAGIYGYTF
-	TRBD1	TRBJ2-2	TRBV12-3/TRBV12-4	TGTGCCAGCAACCGACAGGGGGCTGGGGAGCTGTTTTTT	CASNRQGAGELFF
-	-	TRBJ1-4	TRBV15	TGTGCCACCAGCCGAACGGGGGGGGCGGGTGAAAAACTGTTTTTT	CATSRTGGAGEKLFF
-	TRBD2	TRBJ2-1	TRBV5-1	TGCGCCAGCAGCTTGGAGGACCCCGGGGGGGACGGTGAGCAGTTCTTC	CASSLEDPGGDGEQFF
-	-	TRBJ2-5	TRBV12-5	TGTGCTAGTGCGACGACGCGACAGCGCCAAGAGACCCAGTACTTC	CASATTRQRQETQYF
-	TRBD1	TRBJ1-2	TRBV5-5	TGTGCCAGCAGCTTGACAGGGGGGGTTAACTATGGCTACACCTTC	CASSLTGGVNYGYTF
once	TRBD2	TRBJ2-3	TRBV24-1	TGTGCCACCAGTGATCCACCGGGAGGCGGGGGGGGCGCAGATACGCAGTATTTT	CATSDPPGGGGGADTQYF
-	-	TRBJ1-4	TRBV30	TGTGCCTGGACACGGGGAAATGAAAAACTGTTTTTT	CAWTRGNEKLFF
-	TRBD1	TRBJ2-7	TRBV19	TGTGCCAGTGCCCAATCGGGACAGGGGACCTACGAGCAGTACTTC	CASAQSGQGTYEQYF
-	TRBD1	TRBJ2-1	TRBV7-8	TGTGCCAGCAGCTTAGGTTGGGGACAGGGGTCCTACAATGAGCAGTTCTTC	CASSLGWGQGSYNEQFF
-	-	TRBJ2-1	TRBV7-7	TGTGCCAGCAGCCTCGACTCTGGTGAGCAGTTCTTC	CASSLDSGEQFF
-	-	TRBJ1-6	TRBV2	TGTGCCAGCAGTGAAGGGAGGAATAATTCACCCCTCCACTTT	CASSEGRNNSPLHF
few	TRBD1	TRBJ1-4	TRBV7-3	TGTGCCAGCAGCTTAACAGGGACAGGGGGTGAAAAACTGTTTTTT	CASSLTGTGGEKLFF
-	-	TRBJ1-2	TRBV10-3	TGTGCCATCATGGGTAGAGAGGAAACGAACTATGGCTACACCTTC	CAIMGREETNYGYTF
-	-	TRBJ1-6	TRBV5-1	TGCGCCAGCAGCTTGGTGGTGAGCGGGAATGCTTCACCCCTCCACTTT	CASSLVVSGNASPLHF
-	TRBD1	TRBJ1-2	TRBV7-2	TGTGCCAGCAGCCCAGCCGGGACAGGGGTCGGCTACACCTTC	CASSPAGTGVGYTF
-	-	TRBJ2-7	TRBV5-4	TGTGCCAGCACCAGCGGGACATCAAGCTCCTACGAGCAGTACTTC	CASTSGTSSSYEQYF
-	-	TRBJ2-7	TRBV3-1/TRBV3-2	TGTGCCAGCAGCCAGGTCGGCTACGAGCAGTACTTC	CASSQVGYEQYF
-	-	TRBJ2-3	TRBV2	TGTGCCAGCAGTAACCCCCTCTACACAGATACGCAGTATTTT	CASSNPLYTDTQYF
-	-	TRBJ2-2	TRBV15	TGTGCCACCAGCACCCCTTCGGGGGAGCTGTTTTTT	CATSTPSGELFF
once	TRBD1	TRBJ2-1	TRBV2	TGTGCCAGCAGTGGAGGACAGGGCTACAATGAGCAGTTCTTC	CASSGGQGYNEQFF
-	-	TRBJ2-5	TRBV29-1	TGCAGCGCTAGTTCCGAAGACAGAACCTGGACCCAGTACTTC	CSASSEDRTWTQYF
-	-	TRBJ2-7	TRBV11-2	TGTGCCAGCGGGATGAGGACATCCTCCTACGAGCAGTACTTC	CASGMRTSSYEQYF
-	-	TRBJ1-1	TRBV4-1	TGCGCCAGCAGCGCAATGGGCACGATAGCTTTCTTT	CASSAMGTIAFF
-	-	TRBJ1-1	TRBV7-5	TGTGTCAGAAGCCCTTTTTCAGGCCAACGCTTTAGGAACACTGAAGCTTTCTTT	CVRSPFSGQRFRNTEAFF
-	TRBD1	TRBJ2-3	TRBV11-2	TGTGCCAGCAGCTTCTTGCAGGGGGCCGATACGGATACGCAGTATTTT	CASSFLQGADTDTQYF
-	-	TRBJ1-3	TRBV2	TGTGCCACAGCTTCGACTGTGAGCTCTGGAAACACCATATATTTT	CATASTVSSGNTIYF
-	-	TRBJ2-1	TRBV15	TGTGCCACCAGCAGAGATATTTGGTGGGGCGGAGTCTTC	CATSRDIWWGGVF
-	-	TRBJ2-2	TRBV11-3	TGTGCCAGCAGCTCACAAATCGGGGAGCTGTTTTTT	CASSSQIGELFF
-	-	TRBJ1-2	TRBV4-2	TGTGCCAGCAGCCAAGCGGTTGGGGCTGGGTATGGCTACACCTTC	CASSQAVGAGYGYTF
-	-	TRBJ1-1	TRBV13	TGTGCCAGCAGCTTAGGGGACAGTGAAGCTTTCTTT	CASSLGDSEAFF
-	TRBD2	TRBJ2-1	TRBV7-8	TGTGCCAGCAGCCCTCGGGACTACAACAATGAGCAGTTCTTC	CASSPRDYNNEQFF
once	TRBD2	TRBJ2-3	TRBV24-1	TGTGCCACCAGTGACCCCGGACTAGCGGGGGGAGATACGCAGTATTTT	CATSDPGLAGGDTQYF
-	TRBD2	TRBJ2-3	TRBV4-3	TGCGCCAGCAGCCAAGGTGGGGCGGGGGGGTCAGATACGCAGTATTTT	CASSQGGAGGSDTQYF
-	-	TRBJ2-7	TRBV19	TGTGCCAGCCGAGCCTCTACCTACTCCTACGAGCAGTACTTC	CASRASTYSYEQYF
medium-sized	TRBD2	TRBJ2-1	TRBV7-2	TGTGCCAGCAGCTTTAGGACTAGCGGCTACAATGAGCAGTTCTTC	CASSFRTSGYNEQFF
-	-	TRBJ1-5	TRBV15	TGTGCCACCAGCAGAGAGGGGGGAGGAGGCAATCAGCCCCAGCATTTT	CATSREGGGGNQPQHF
-	-	TRBJ1-3	TRBV5-1	TGCGCCAGCAGCTTCGGGGATGCAGGAAACACCATATATTTT	CASSFGDAGNTIYF
-	-	TRBJ1-2	TRBV6-5	TGTGCCAGCAGTTCAACTATAACCCAGGGTAATGGCTACACCTTC	CASSSTITQGNGYTF
-	TRBD2	TRBJ2-1	TRBV5-5	TGTGCCAGCAGCTTGACTAGCGGGCGCCAGTATGAGCAGTTCTTC	CASSLTSGRQYEQFF
-	-	TRBJ1-1	TRBV11-2	TGTGCCAGCAGAAAGCTGGGGGGTGCGAACACTGAAGCTTTCTTT	CASRKLGGANTEAFF
-	TRBD2	TRBJ2-5	TRBV5-4	TGTGCCAGCAGTCAGGGACTAGCGGGGGGCGAGACCCAGTACTTC	CASSQGLAGGETQYF
few	TRBD2	TRBJ2-6	TRBV3-1/TRBV3-2	TGTGCCAGCAGCCCCTCTCGGGGGGGTACCTCTGGGGCCAACGTCCTGACTTTC	CASSPSRGGTSGANVLTF
-	-	TRBJ2-5	TRBV30	TGTGCCTGGAACAGCGGACAAGAGACCCAGTACTTC	CAWNSGQETQYF
-	TRBD1	TRBJ1-3	TRBV28	TGTGCCAGCAGTTTTGGACAGGCCGCTGGAAACACCATATATTTT	CASSFGQAAGNTIYF